The 21 T cell receptor beta chains listed next were all sequenced from one sample in a study of siplizumab effects on memory and regulatory T cells (dated 2019 in TCRdb). The library was obtained by the immunoSEQ multiplex PCR assay. Here the immuneACCESS table is served through TCRdb, limited to in-frame sequences with V and J called. Missing clones are a known gap in these copies; in checked studies unresolved V genes cover under half, and the rest lacks a known reason. The sample profile shows approximately 100,000 clones; 92% of them were found once. Approximately 0.66% of the sample belongs to the ten largest clones. Sequencing input: Tregs sorted from blood. These receptors all stem from a human donor in good health.

The chain has TRBV7-3 and TRBJ2-3; D possibly corresponds to TRBD1 (6 bases). V gave up 2 bases and J gave up 2 bases, with 11 bases separating them. The CDR3 is 15 amino acids. Germline loops: CDR1 SGHTA, CDR2 FQGTGA. The CDR3 bases are TGTGCCAGCAGCTTACAACAGGGTTTCACAGATACGCAGTATTTT. As protein: CASSLQQGFTDTQYF.

This chain uses TRBV5-5 with TRBJ2-1, with 7 bases lining up with TRBD2. CDR1 and CDR2 from the germline V gene are SGHKS and YYEKEE (reference sequence). The CDR3 is 16 residues long. V lost 2 bases and J lost 9; bases outside the gene matches: 14. CDR3 sequence: CASSFRSDYPGGEQFF. In DNA, the CDR3 is TGTGCCAGCAGCTTCCGATCCGACTATCCGGGGGGTGAGCAGTTCTTC.

The chain recombines TRBV5-4 with TRBJ1-3; no reliable D call. CDR1 is SGHNT and CDR2 is YYREEE in the germline V gene (reference sequence). The germline V and J ends were trimmed by 4 bases and 0 bases, with 14 bases remaining between them. The CDR3 runs to 16 residues. The CDR3 region is CASSTAAGRSGNTIYF. As DNA, the CDR3 is TGTGCCAGCAGCACCGCGGCAGGTCGCTCTGGAAACACCATATATTTT. Based on the CDR3 plus reference TRBV5-4 and TRBJ1-3, the full variable domain is ETGVTQSPTHLIKTRGQQVTLRCSSQSGHNTVSWYQQALGQGPQFIFQYYREEENGRGNFPPRFSGLQFPNYSSELNVNALELDDSALYLCASSTAAGRSGNTIYFGEGSWLTVV.

The chain combines TRBV19 with TRBJ2-5; TRBD2 matches 10 bases. This CDR3 region has 15 residues. Germline CDR1 and CDR2: LNHDA and SQIVND (reference sequence). J lost 1 base, V lost 3 bases, and 2 bases had no gene match. CDR3 nucleotide sequence: TGTGCCAGTAGTATTACTAGCGGGGTCCAAGAGACCCAGTACTTC. Its protein product is CASSITSGVQETQYF.

The V gene is TRBV28, the J gene TRBJ2-7, with 7 bases fitting TRBD2. The V gene's germline CDR1 is MDHEN and CDR2 SYDVKM. V lost 6 bases to trimming and J lost 2 bases; unmatched junction nucleotides: 7. The CDR3 consists of 14 residues. The chain's CDR3 is CASRGGGLPYEQYF. The CDR3 bases are TGTGCCAGCAGGGGGGGAGGGTTACCCTACGAGCAGTACTTC.

The genes are TRBV6-6 and TRBJ1-5; the D is unclear. Per germline, CDR1 MNHNY and CDR2 SVGAGI (reference sequence). Trimming cost V 5 bases and J 3 bases, with 14 bases left between them. The CDR3 has 15 amino acids. The CDR3 spells CASSKQSPDNQPQHF. CDR3 coding DNA: TGTGCCAGCAGTAAACAGAGTCCCGACAATCAGCCCCAGCATTTT.

V gene TRBV15 combines with J gene TRBJ2-3; the D is unclear. The CDR3 is 14 amino acids. Germline CDR1 is LNHNV and CDR2 is YYDKDF (reference sequence). The V end was cut by 0 bases, the J end by 4 bases, with 8 bases between. The CDR3 is CATSRDRFADTQYF. In DNA, the CDR3 is TGTGCCACCAGCAGAGATAGGTTTGCAGATACGCAGTATTTT.

V is TRBV19 and J is TRBJ1-2, with a possible D match to TRBD1 (5 bases). The germline gives CDR1 LNHDA, CDR2 SQIVND (reference sequence). Deletions cut 6 bases from V and 5 bases from J, with 16 bases between. The CDR3 spans 14 residues. CDR3 region: CASSLPGRTYGYTF. DNA for the CDR3: TGTGCCAGTAGCCTTCCGGGACGGACTTATGGCTACACCTTC. Combining the CDR3 with reference TRBV19 and TRBJ1-2 gives the whole variable domain DGGITQSPKYLFRKEGQNVTLSCEQNLNHDAMYWYRQDPGQGLRLIYYSQIVNDFQKGDIAEGYSVSREKKESFPLTVTSAQKNPTAFYLCASSLPGRTYGYTFGSGTRLTVV.

V is TRBV10-1 and J is TRBJ2-2; D possibly uses TRBD1 or TRBD2 (5 bases each). Germline values: CDR1 WNHNN, CDR2 SYGVQD (reference sequence). The V gene lost 3 bases and the J gene lost 1 base, with 9 bases spanning the gap. CDR3 length: 15 residues. The CDR3 spells CASSDGGVNTGELFF. In DNA form, the CDR3 reads TGCGCCAGCAGTGATGGGGGAGTGAACACCGGGGAGCTGTTTTTT.

This clone turned up a few times. The V and J genes are TRBV29-1 and TRBJ2-1, with 12 bases identical to TRBD2. This CDR3 is built from 14 residues. CDR1 SQVTM and CDR2 ANQGSEA come from the germline V gene. Trimming at V came to 8 bases and at J to 7 bases, leaving 9 bases not matched to a gene. For the CDR3, the DNA is TGCAGCCTTTCTAGCGGGAGGGCAAAAAATGAGCAGTTCTTC. This gives the protein CSLSSGRAKNEQFF.

A single count supports this clone. The J gene is TRBJ2-5, the V gene TRBV4-1; TRBD2 agrees at 16 bases. Trimming cost V 4 bases and J 5 bases; bases outside gene matches: 7. This CDR3 has 17 residues. Germline CDR1 reads MGHRA; CDR2 reads YSYEKL. Here the CDR3 DNA reads TGCGCCAGCAGCCCGGGGACTAGCGGGAGGGCCCGGGAGACCCAGTACTTC. As protein: CASSPGTSGRARETQYF.

Worth noting for this clone: The same CDR3 can be traced to other DNA sequences in this sample. CDR3 region: CASSPGQGYQPQHF. CDR3 nucleotides: TGCGCCAGCAGCCCGGGACAGGGGTATCAGCCCCAGCATTTT. The rearrangement links TRBV5-1 to TRBJ1-5, with 10 bases fitting TRBD1. CDR1 and CDR2 from the germline V gene are SGHRS and YFSETQ. The V gene end was trimmed by 4 bases and the J gene end by 5 bases; junction bases not matched to a gene: 3. The CDR3 has 14 residues.

This chain connects TRBV5-1 to TRBJ2-7, with 13 bases fitting TRBD2. Germline CDR1 and CDR2: SGHRS and YFSETQ. This CDR3 is 18 amino acids long. Trimming took 1 base from V and 3 from J; bases not matched to a gene: 10. CDR3 DNA sequence: TGCGCCAGCAGCTTGAGGACAATGGGACTAGCGGGGAACTACGAGCAGTACTTC. Protein sequence: CASSLRTMGLAGNYEQYF. The full variable domain, completed using reference TRBV5-1 and TRBJ2-7, is KAGVTQTPRYLIKTRGQQVTLSCSPISGHRSVSWYQQTPGQGLQFLFEYFSETQRNKGNFPGRFSGRQFSNSRSEMNVSTLELGDSALYLCASSLRTMGLAGNYEQYFGPGTRLTVT.

This chain connects TRBV6-4 to TRBJ2-7; D may match TRBD1 or TRBD2 (5 bases each). V was shortened by 6 bases and J by 4 bases, with 22 bases between the two germline ends. Germline V gives CDR1 MRHNA, CDR2 SNTAGT. The CDR3 has 16 residues. The CDR3 is CASRSSGTNRFYEQYF. The DNA of the CDR3 is TGTGCCAGCAGATCCTCCGGGACCAACAGATTTTACGAGCAGTACTTC.

This clone appeared once. The chain joins TRBV11-2 to TRBJ2-2; weak D call: TRBD1 (5 bases). V lost 5 bases, J lost 5 bases, and 9 bases lay in between. The CDR3 runs to 13 residues. Germline CDR1 reads SGHAT; CDR2 reads FQNNGV. The CDR3 spells CASSPDRTGELFF. In DNA form, the CDR3 reads TGTGCCAGCAGCCCCGACAGAACCGGGGAGCTGTTTTTT. Filled out from reference TRBV11-2 and TRBJ2-2, the complete variable domain reads EAGVAQSPRYKIIEKRQSVAFWCNPISGHATLYWYQQILGQGPKLLIQFQNNGVVDDSQLPKDRFSAERLKGVDSTLKIQPAKLEDSAVYLCASSPDRTGELFFGEGSRLTVL.

V and J are TRBV7-9 and TRBJ1-1, with a possible D match to TRBD1 (6 bases). Trimming took off 7 bases at V and 5 bases at J, with 17 bases between the two ends. Germline V gene lookup returns CDR1 SEHNR and CDR2 FQNEAQ (reference sequence). The CDR3 length is 14 residues. The CDR3 here is CASTPGGKVTEAFF. In nucleotides, the CDR3 is TGTGCCAGCACCCCCGGGGGCAAGGTGACTGAAGCTTTCTTT.

The chain has TRBV6-5 and TRBJ2-7; tentatively, D is TRBD2 (5 bases). Between the trimmed V and J ends, which lost 10 bases and 3 bases, there was a span of 22 bases. The CDR3 contains 15 residues. Germline V gene sequence: CDR1 MNHEY, CDR2 SVGAGI. CDR3: CATSNNALEGYEQYF. The CDR3 region has the DNA TGTGCCACCTCGAACAATGCGTTAGAGGGCTACGAGCAGTACTTC.

This chain uses TRBV6-5 with TRBJ1-1, with TRBD1 matching over 9 bases. Germline V gene lookup returns CDR1 MNHEY and CDR2 SVGAGI. V shed 5 bases and J 7 bases; nucleotides not matched to a gene: 2. The length of the CDR3 is 12 residues. The chain's CDR3 is CASSGQGSEAFF. CDR3 in DNA: TGTGCCAGCAGTGGACAGGGGAGTGAAGCTTTCTTT.

This clone is a singleton in its sample. The V and J genes are TRBV4-2 and TRBJ1-5; TRBD1 matches at 10 bases. The junction had 1 base not matched to a gene; V was cut back by 1 base and J by 4 bases. Looked up from germline, CDR1 is LGHNA and CDR2 is YNFKEQ. CDR3 length equals 15 residues. DNA of the CDR3: TGTGCCAGCAGCCAAGGGGGACAGGGGAATCAGCCCCAGCATTTT. Its protein product is CASSQGGQGNQPQHF.

This rearrangement joins TRBV7-3 to TRBJ2-3, with 12 bases fitting TRBD2. This CDR3 spans 16 amino acids. Germline-derived CDR1 and CDR2 are SGHTA and FQGTGA. J lost 6 bases, V lost 2 bases, and 6 bases had no gene match. CDR3 coding DNA: TGTGCCAGCAGCTTAGGACTAGCGGGACCTGGGGATACGCAGTATTTT. Protein: CASSLGLAGPGDTQYF.

The chain employs TRBV28 and TRBJ2-1, with unresolved D. The germline V and J ends were trimmed by 5 bases and 10 bases, with 12 bases remaining between them. Germline lookup yields CDR1 MDHEN and CDR2 SYDVKM. The CDR3 totals 12 residues. CDR3 in amino acids: CASSPLVNEQFF. CDR3 DNA sequence: TGTGCCAGCAGTCCACTCGTGAACGAGCAGTTCTTC.